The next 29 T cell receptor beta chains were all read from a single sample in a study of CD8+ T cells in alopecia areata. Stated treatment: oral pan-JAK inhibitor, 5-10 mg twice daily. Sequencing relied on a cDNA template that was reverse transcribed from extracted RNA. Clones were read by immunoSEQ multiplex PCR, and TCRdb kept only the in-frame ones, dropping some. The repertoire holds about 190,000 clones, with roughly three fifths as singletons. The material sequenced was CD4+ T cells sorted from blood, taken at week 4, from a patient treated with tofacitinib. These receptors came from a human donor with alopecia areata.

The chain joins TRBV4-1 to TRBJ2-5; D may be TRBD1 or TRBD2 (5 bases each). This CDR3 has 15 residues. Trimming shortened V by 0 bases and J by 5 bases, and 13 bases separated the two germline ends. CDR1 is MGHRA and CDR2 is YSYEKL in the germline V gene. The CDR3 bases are TGCGCCAGCAGCCAAGAAGGGGATAGAGGGGAGACCCAGTACTTC. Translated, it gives CASSQEGDRGETQYF.

CDR3 protein: CASSQDGGSYNEQFF. CDR3 bases: TGCGCCAGCAGCCAAGATGGGGGATCCTACAATGAGCAGTTCTTC. This chain joins TRBV4-1 and TRBJ2-1, with D possibly called TRBD1 or TRBD2 (5 bases each). Germline V gives CDR1 MGHRA, CDR2 YSYEKL. Trimming took 0 bases from V and 1 from J, leaving 7 bases between them. The CDR3 totals 15 residues.

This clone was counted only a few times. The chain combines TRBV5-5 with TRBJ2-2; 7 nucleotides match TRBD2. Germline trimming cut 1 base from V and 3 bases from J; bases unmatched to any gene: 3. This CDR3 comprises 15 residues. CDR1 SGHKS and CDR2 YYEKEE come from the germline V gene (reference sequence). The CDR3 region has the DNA TGTGCCAGCAGCTTGTGGGGAGGGGACACCGGGGAGCTGTTTTTT. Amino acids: CASSLWGGDTGELFF. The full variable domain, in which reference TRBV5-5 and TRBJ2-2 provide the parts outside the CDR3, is DAGVTQSPTHLIKTRGQQVTLRCSPISGHKSVSWYQQVLGQGPQFIFQYYEKEERGRGNFPDRFSARQFPNYSSELNVNALLLGDSALYLCASSLWGGDTGELFFGEGSRLTVL.

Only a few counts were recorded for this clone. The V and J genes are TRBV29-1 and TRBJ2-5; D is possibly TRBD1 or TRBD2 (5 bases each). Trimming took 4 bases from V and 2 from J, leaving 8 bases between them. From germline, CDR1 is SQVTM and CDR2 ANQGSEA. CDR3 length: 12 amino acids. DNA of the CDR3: TGCAGCGTTGCAGGGACGCAAGAGACCCAGTACTTC. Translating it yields CSVAGTQETQYF.

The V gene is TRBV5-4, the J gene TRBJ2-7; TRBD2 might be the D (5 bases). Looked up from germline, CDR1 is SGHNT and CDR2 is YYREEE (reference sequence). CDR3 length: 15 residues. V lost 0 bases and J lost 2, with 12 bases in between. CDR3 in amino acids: CASSLGRGAAYEQYF. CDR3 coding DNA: TGTGCCAGCAGCTTGGGACGGGGAGCGGCCTACGAGCAGTACTTC.

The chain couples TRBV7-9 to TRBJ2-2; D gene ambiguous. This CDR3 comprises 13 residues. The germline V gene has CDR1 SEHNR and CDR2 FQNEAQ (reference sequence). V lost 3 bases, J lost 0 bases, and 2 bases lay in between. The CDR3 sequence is CASSFPNTGELFF. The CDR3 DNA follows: TGTGCCAGCAGCTTTCCGAACACCGGGGAGCTGTTTTTT.

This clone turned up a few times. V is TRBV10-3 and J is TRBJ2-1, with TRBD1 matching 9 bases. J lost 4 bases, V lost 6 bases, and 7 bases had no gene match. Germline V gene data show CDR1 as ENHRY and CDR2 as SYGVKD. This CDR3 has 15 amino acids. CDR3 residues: CAIREGDRDYNEQFF. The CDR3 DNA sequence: TGTGCCATCAGGGAGGGGGACAGGGATTACAATGAGCAGTTCTTC.

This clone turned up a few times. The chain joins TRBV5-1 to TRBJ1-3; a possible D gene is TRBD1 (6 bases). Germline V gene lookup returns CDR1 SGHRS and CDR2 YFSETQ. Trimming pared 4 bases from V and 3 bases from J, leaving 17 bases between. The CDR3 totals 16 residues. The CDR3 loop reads CASSPGQRMDGNTIYF. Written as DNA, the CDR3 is TGCGCCAGCAGCCCAGGACAGCGGATGGATGGAAACACCATATATTTT.

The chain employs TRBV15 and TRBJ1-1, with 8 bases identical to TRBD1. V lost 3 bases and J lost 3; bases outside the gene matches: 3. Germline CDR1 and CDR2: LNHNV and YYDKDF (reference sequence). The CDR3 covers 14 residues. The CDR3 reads CATSRGQVHTEAFF. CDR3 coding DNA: TGTGCCACCAGCAGGGGACAGGTCCACACTGAAGCTTTCTTT.

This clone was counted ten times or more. CDR3 sequence (DNA): TGCGCCAGCAGCTCAGTTGACGGGGATGGCTACACCTTC. Translating gives CASSSVDGDGYTF. This chain links TRBV5-1 with TRBJ1-2; no clear D. The ends were cut back, 3 bases at V and 6 bases at J, with 12 bases in the middle. Germline CDR1 and CDR2: SGHRS and YFSETQ. The CDR3 has 13 amino acids.

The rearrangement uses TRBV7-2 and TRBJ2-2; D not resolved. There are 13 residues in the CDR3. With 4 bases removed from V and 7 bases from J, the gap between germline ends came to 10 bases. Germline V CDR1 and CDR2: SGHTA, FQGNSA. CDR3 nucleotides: TGTGCCAGCAGCTCAAGTCCAAACGGGGAGCTGTTTTTT. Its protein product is CASSSSPNGELFF.

CDR3 nucleotide sequence: TGCGCCAGCAGAGCAGCGGGTATAGGCGAGCAGTACTTC. Encoded protein: CASRAAGIGEQYF. The chain is built from TRBV5-1 and TRBJ2-7, with D possibly matching TRBD2 (6 bases). This CDR3 is 13 amino acids long. Germline lookup yields CDR1 SGHRS and CDR2 YFSETQ. Trimming cost V 5 bases and J 6 bases, with 15 bases left between them.

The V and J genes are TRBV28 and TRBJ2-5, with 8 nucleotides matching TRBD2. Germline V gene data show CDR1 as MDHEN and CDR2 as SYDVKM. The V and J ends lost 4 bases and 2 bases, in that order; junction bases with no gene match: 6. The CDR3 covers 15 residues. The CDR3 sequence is CASSSVLADQETQYF. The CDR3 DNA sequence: TGTGCCAGCAGTTCCGTACTAGCGGATCAAGAGACCCAGTACTTC.

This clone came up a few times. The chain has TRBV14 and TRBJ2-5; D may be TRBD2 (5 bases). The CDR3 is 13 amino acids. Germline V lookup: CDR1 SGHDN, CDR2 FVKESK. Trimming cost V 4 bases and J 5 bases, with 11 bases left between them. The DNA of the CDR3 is TGTGCCAGCAGCCGCCGACTAACCGAGACCCAGTACTTC. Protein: CASSRRLTETQYF.

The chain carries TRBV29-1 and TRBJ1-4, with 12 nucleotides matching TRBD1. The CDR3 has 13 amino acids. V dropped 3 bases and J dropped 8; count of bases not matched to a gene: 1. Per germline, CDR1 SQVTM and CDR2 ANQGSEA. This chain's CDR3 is CSVDGTGGEKLFF. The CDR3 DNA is TGCAGCGTTGACGGGACAGGGGGCGAAAAACTGTTTTTT. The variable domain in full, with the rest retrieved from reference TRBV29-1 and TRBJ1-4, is SAVISQKPSRDICQRGTSLTIQCQVDSQVTMMFWYRQQPGQSLTLIATANQGSEATYESGFVIDKFPISRPNLTFSTLTVSNMSPEDSSIYLCSVDGTGGEKLFFGSGTQLSVL.

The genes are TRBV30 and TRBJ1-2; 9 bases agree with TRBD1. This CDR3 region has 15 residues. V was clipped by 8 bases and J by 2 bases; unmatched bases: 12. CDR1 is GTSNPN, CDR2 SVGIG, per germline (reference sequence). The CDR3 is CAGGQGSGYNYGYTF. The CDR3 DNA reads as TGTGCCGGCGGACAGGGGAGTGGATACAACTATGGCTACACCTTC. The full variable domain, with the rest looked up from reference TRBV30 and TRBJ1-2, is SQTIHQWPATLVQPVGSPLSLECTVEGTSNPNLYWYRQAAGRGLQLLFYSVGIGQISSEVPQNLSASRPQDRQFILSSKKLLLSDSGFYLCAGGQGSGYNYGYTFGSGTRLTVV.

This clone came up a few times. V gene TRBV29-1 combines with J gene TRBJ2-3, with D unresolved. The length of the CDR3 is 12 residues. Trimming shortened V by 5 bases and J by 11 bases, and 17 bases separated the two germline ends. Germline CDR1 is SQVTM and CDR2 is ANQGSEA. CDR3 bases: TGCAGCGTTCATCCCTCACCCGACGGGCAGTATTTT. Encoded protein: CSVHPSPDGQYF.

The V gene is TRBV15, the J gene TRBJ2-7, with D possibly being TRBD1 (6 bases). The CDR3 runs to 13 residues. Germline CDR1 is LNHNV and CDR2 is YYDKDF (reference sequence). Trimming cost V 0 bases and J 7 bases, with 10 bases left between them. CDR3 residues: CATSRDQRGEQYF. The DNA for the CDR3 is TGTGCCACCAGCAGAGATCAGAGGGGGGAGCAGTACTTC. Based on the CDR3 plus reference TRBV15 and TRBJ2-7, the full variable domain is DAMVIQNPRYQVTQFGKPVTLSCSQTLNHNVMYWYQQKSSQAPKLLFHYYDKDFNNEADTPDNFQSRRPNTSFCFLDIRSPGLGDTAMYLCATSRDQRGEQYFGPGTRLTVT.

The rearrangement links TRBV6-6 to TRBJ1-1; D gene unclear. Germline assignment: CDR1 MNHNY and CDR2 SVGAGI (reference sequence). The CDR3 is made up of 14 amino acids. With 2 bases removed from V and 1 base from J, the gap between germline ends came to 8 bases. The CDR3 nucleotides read TGTGCCAGCAGTTACCAACGACAGAACACTGAAGCTTTCTTT. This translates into CASSYQRQNTEAFF.

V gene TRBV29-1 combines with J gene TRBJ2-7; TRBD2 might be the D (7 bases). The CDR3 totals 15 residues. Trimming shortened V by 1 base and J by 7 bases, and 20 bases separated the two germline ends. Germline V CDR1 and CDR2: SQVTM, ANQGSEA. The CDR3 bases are TGCAGCGTTGAAGCTCCTCCCGGGGGGCGAAGGGAGCAGTACTTC. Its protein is CSVEAPPGGRREQYF.

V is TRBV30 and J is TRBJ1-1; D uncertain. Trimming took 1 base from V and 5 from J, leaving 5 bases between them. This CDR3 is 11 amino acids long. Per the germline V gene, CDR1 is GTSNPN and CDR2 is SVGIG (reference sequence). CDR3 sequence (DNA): TGTGCCTGGAGTGGGGAGACTGAAGCTTTCTTT. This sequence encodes CAWSGETEAFF.

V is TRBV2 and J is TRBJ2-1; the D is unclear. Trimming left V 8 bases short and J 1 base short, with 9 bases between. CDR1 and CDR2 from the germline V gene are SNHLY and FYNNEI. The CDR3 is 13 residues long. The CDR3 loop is CASDSSSYNEQFF. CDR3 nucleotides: TGTGCCAGCGACTCTTCGTCCTACAATGAGCAGTTCTTC.

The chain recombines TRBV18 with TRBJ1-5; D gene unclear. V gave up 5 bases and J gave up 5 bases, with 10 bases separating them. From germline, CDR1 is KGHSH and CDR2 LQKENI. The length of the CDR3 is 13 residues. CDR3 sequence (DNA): TGTGCCAGCTCATCCCAGGCCGATCAGCCCCAGCATTTT. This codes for CASSSQADQPQHF.

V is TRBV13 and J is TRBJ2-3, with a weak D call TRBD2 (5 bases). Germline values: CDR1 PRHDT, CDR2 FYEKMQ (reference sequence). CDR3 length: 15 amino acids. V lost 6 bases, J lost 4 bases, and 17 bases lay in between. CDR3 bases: TGTGCCAGCAGAGGTCCTCTAGCTTCGCCAGATACGCAGTATTTT. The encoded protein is CASRGPLASPDTQYF.

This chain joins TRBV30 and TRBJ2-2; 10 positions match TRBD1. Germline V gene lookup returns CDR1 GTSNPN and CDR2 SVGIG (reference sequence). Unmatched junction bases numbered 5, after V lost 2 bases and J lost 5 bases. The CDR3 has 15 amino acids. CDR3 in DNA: TGTGCCTGGAGTCCGGGACAGGGGCGTACCGGGGAGCTGTTTTTT. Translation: CAWSPGQGRTGELFF.

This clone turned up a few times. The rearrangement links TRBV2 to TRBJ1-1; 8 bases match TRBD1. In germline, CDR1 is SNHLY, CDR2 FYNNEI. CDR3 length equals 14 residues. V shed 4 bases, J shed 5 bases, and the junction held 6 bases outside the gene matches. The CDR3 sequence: CASSGNRGGTEAFF. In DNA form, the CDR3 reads TGTGCCAGCAGTGGGAACAGGGGGGGGACTGAAGCTTTCTTT.

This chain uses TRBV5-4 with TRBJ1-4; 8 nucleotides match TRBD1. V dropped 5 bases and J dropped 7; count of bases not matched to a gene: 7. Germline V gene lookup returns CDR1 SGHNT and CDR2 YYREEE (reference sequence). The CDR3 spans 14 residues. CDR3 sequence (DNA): TGTGCCAGCAGTCTTACAGGGGGAGGTGAAAAACTGTTTTTT. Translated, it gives CASSLTGGGEKLFF.

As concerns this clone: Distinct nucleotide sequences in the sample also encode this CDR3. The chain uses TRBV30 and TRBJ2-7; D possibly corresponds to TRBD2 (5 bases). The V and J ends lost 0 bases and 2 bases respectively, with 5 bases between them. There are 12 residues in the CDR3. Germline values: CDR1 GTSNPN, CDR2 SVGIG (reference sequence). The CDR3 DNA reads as TGTGCCTGGAGTGTGGGAGCCTACGAGCAGTACTTC. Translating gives CAWSVGAYEQYF.

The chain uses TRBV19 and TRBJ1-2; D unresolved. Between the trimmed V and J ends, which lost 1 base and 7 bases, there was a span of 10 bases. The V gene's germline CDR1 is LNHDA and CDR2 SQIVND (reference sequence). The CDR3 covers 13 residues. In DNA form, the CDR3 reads TGTGCCAGTAGTATAGGAACAGCCGGTGGCTACACCTTC. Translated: CASSIGTAGGYTF.